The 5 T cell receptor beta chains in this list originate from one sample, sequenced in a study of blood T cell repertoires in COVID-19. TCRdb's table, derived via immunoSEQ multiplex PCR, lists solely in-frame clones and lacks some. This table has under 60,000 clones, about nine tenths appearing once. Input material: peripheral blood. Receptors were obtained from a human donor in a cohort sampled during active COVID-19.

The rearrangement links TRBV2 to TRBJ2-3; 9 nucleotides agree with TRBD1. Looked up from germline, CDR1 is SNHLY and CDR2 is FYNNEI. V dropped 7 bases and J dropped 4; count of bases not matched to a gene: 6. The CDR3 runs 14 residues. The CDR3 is CASNRDRAPDTQYF. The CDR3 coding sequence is TGTGCCAGCAACCGGGACAGGGCACCAGATACGCAGTATTTT.

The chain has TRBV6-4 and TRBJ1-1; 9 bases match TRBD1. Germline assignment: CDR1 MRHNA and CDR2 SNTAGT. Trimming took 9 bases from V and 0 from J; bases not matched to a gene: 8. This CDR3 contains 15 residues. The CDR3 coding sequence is TGTGCCAGATCCGGGACAGGGCCCATGAACACTGAAGCTTTCTTT. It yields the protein CARSGTGPMNTEAFF.

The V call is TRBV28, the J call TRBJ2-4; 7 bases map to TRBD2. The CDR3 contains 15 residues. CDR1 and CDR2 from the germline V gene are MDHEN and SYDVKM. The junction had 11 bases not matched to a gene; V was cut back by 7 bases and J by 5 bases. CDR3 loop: CASIGESGNENIQYF. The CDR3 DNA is TGTGCCAGCATTGGGGAAAGCGGGAACGAAAACATTCAGTACTTC. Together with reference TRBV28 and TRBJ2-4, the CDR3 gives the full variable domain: DVKVTQSSRYLVKRTGEKVFLECVQDMDHENMFWYRQDPGLGLRLIYFSYDVKMKEKGDIPEGYSVSREKKERFSLILESASTNQTSMYLCASIGESGNENIQYFGAGTRLSVL.

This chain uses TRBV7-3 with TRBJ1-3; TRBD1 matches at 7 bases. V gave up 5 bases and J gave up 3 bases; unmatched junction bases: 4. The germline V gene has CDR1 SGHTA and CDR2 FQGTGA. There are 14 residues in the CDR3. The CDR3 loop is CASSRGTDGNTIYF. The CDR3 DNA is TGTGCCAGCAGCCGGGGGACAGATGGAAACACCATATATTTT.

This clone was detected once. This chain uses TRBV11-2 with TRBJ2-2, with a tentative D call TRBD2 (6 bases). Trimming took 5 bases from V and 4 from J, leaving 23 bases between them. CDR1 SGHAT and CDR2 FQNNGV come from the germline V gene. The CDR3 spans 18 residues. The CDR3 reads CASSPIRREIRFTGELFF. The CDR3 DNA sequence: TGTGCCAGCAGCCCAATACGGCGGGAAATCAGGTTCACCGGGGAGCTGTTTTTT.